The T cell receptor beta chain described here comes from a study of T-cell memory formation after mild COVID-19 (TCRdb year 2021). Regarding the complete study: TCR sequence clusters from the two donors were largely donor specific. Two young, previously healthy adult volunteers made up the cohort, one male and one female. Longitudinal TCRalpha and TCRbeta repertoire sequencing tracked T-cell clones expanding and contracting after mild COVID-19 in two donors. General findings and caveats noted by the study authors: SARS-CoV-2 specificity of the second-wave clones peaking on day 37 was not confirmed. The study covered only two mild cases, and larger cohorts including severe cases with pre-infection samples were considered necessary. The detection of some responding clones in pre-infection memory suggests that pre-existing cross-reactive memory T cells joined the SARS-CoV-2 response. Contracting CD4+ clones were found mainly in CM and EM memory subsets, while CD8+ clones were enriched in EMRA. From day 15 to 85, contracting clones showed balanced CD4/CD8 phenotypes, whereas a second wave of clones that expanded from day 15 to 37 leaned towards CD4+.

The reads were generated on an Illumina NovaSeq 6000. TCRalpha and TCRbeta cDNA libraries were constructed by 5'RACE with constant-segment primers, with sample barcodes and unique molecular identifiers being introduced. Trizol reagent was used to extract RNA from every sample. The libraries were amplified in two PCR steps, and the second step added a second sample barcode and Illumina TruSeq adapters. Sequencing of libraries was performed on an Illumina NovaSeq with 2 x 150 bp paired-end reads. The original methods were these. The reads were demultiplexed and collapsed into UMI-guided consensus sequences using migec v1.2.7. Using mixcr v2.1.11, UMI consensuses were aligned to TRA and TRB V and J templates and then assembled into clonotypes. Clonotypes were classified as expanded or contracted when called significant by both edgeR and NoisET, with noise models trained on biological replicates. For edgeR calls, a false discovery rate-adjusted p below 0.01 and a log2 fold-change threshold of 1 were applied. As an exploratory analysis of dynamics, PCA with hierarchical clustering was applied to max-normalized trajectories of the 1000 most abundant clonotypes. Each responding clone was given a CD4 or CD8 phenotype based on the CD4+ and CD8+ repertoires, which had been sequenced separately. Clones were called with MiXCR by TCRdb after fastp trimmed the public reads at Q25, and only in-frame beta chains were retained. Merged by CDR3 protein, the rows form single entries marked with the most common genes and DNA. The V and J calls, along with clone size, are taken from TCRdb and not from the paper's own processing. This sample gives roughly 48,000 distinct CDR3 sequences in total; roughly 27% of them show up just once. The top ten hold 35% to 50% of the sample.

To note about this clonotype: It lacks a known antigen. No clone much larger than this one lies a single base away; base qualities are absent.

PBMCs were isolated by Ficoll-Paque density gradient centrifugation. The germline V gene yields SGHTA for CDR1 and FQGNSA for CDR2. The CDR3 runs 16 residues from the cysteine to the phenylalanine. The only DNA kept is the CDR3, 48 bases in frame from the first base. For this chain, trimming is 2 bases at the V end and 2 bases at the J end, and the number of junction bases without a gene match is 6. The rearranged chain carries TRBV7-2 and TRBJ2-3; 8 junctional bases match TRBD2. This sequence originates from a man aged 18 to 30 who had mild COVID-19 (a few samples of this study predate the infection). The sample titles of this study are shuffled in the database, so cell type and time point are left out; the donor was told from shared clones. The sequencing input was PBMCs or a T cell subset sorted from them (not recorded which). The CDR3 here reads CASSLMSGGDTDTQYF. The DNA is TGTGCCAGCAGCTTAATGTCCGGGGGGGACACAGATACGCAGTATTTT.